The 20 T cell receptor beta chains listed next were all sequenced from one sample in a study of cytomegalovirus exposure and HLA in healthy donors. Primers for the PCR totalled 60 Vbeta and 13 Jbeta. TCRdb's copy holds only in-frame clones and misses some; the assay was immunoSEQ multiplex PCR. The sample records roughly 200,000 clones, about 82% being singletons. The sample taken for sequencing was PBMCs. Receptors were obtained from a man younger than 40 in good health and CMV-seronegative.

The CDR3 DNA reads as TGCGCCAGCAGCTTGGTGCGGGGGAACACCGGGGAGCTGTTTTTT. Protein product: CASSLVRGNTGELFF. This sequence joins TRBV5-1 and TRBJ2-2, with D maybe TRBD2 (6 bases). Trimming pared 0 bases from V and 1 base from J, leaving 7 bases between. Per the germline V gene, CDR1 is SGHRS and CDR2 is YFSETQ. CDR3 length equals 15 residues.

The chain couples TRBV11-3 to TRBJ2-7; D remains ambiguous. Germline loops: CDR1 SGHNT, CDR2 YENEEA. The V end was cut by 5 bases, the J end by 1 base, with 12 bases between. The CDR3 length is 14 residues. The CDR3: CASSVESGSYEQYF. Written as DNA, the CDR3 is TGTGCCAGCAGCGTGGAGTCGGGTTCCTACGAGCAGTACTTC.

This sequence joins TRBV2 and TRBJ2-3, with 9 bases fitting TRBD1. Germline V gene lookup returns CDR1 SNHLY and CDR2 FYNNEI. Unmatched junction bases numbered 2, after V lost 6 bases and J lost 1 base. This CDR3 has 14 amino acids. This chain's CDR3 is CASRWDRGTDTQYF. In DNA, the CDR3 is TGTGCCAGCAGATGGGACAGGGGCACAGATACGCAGTATTTT.

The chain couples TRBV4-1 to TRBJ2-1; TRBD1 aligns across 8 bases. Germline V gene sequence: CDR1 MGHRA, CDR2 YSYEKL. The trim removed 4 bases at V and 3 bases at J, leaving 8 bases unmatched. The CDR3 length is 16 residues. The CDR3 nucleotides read TGCGCCAGCAGCCGCGAGGGACAGGAAATCTACAATGAGCAGTTCTTC. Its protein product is CASSREGQEIYNEQFF.

In DNA, the CDR3 is TGTGCCACCAGCAGAGGCGGCAGGGGGGATCAGCCCCAGCATTTT. Translated: CATSRGGRGDQPQHF. The rearrangement links TRBV15 to TRBJ1-5, with 7 bases fitting TRBD1. The CDR3 contains 15 residues. Germline assignment: CDR1 LNHNV and CDR2 YYDKDF (reference sequence). V lost 1 base, J lost 5 bases, and 5 bases stayed unmatched.

Written as DNA, the CDR3 is TGTGCCAGCATCACGGTCGGAGGTGGGAACACTGAAGCTTTCTTT. It yields the protein CASITVGGGNTEAFF. This sequence joins TRBV6-5 and TRBJ1-1; D remains ambiguous. Trimming left V 7 bases short and J 1 base short, with 16 bases between. The V gene's germline CDR1 is MNHEY and CDR2 SVGAGI. The CDR3 has 15 residues.

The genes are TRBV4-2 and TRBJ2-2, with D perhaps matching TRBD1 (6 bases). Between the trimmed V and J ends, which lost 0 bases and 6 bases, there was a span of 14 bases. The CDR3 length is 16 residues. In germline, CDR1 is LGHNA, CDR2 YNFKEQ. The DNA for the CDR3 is TGTGCCAGCAGCCAAGATCAAAGCAGGGGCTCCGGGGAGCTGTTTTTT. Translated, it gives CASSQDQSRGSGELFF.

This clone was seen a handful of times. CDR3 DNA: TGTGCCATCAGTGACCTCCGAATAGAAGCTAACTATGGCTACACCTTC. Its protein is CAISDLRIEANYGYTF. The J gene is TRBJ1-2, the V gene TRBV10-3; D uncertain. Germline V lookup: CDR1 ENHRY, CDR2 SYGVKD. The CDR3 runs 16 residues. V shed 3 bases and J shed 0 bases, with 14 bases lying between them.

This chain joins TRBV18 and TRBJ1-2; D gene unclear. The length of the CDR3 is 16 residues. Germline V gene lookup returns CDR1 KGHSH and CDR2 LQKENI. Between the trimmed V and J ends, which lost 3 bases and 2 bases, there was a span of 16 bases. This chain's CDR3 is CASSPNEEGSNYGYTF. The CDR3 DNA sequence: TGTGCCAGCTCACCGAATGAAGAGGGCTCAAACTATGGCTACACCTTC. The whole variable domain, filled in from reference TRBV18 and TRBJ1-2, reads NAGVMQNPRHLVRRRGQEARLRCSPMKGHSHVYWYRQLPEEGLKFMVYLQKENIIDESGMPKERFSAEFPKEGPSILRIQQVVRGDSAAYFCASSPNEEGSNYGYTFGSGTRLTVV.

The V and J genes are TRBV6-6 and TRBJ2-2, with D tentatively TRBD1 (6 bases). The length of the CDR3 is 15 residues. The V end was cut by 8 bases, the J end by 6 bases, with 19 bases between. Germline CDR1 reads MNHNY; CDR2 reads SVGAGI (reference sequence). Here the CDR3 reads CASLEGTFKSGELFF. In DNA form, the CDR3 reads TGTGCCAGCCTTGAGGGGACATTCAAATCCGGGGAGCTGTTTTTT.

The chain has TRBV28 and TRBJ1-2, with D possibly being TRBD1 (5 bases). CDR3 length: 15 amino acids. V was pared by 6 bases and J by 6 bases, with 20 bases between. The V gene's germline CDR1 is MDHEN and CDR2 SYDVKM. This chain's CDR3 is CASSPGGPPGNGYTF. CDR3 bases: TGTGCCAGCAGCCCCGGGGGTCCCCCGGGCAATGGCTACACCTTC.

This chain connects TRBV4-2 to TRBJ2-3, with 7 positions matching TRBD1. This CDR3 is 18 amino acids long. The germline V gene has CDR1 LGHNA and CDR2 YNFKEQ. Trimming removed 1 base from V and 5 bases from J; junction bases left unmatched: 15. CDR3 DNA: TGTGCCAGCAGCCAAGGGGAGTTGGGACAGAACGTGGGAGATACGCAGTATTTT. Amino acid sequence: CASSQGELGQNVGDTQYF.

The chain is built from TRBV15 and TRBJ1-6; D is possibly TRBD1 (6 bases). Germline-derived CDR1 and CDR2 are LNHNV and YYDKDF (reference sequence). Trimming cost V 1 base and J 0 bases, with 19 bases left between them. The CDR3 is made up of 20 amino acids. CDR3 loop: CATSRGGANRASSYNSPLHF. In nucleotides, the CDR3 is TGTGCCACCAGCAGAGGAGGAGCGAACAGGGCCAGCTCCTATAATTCACCCCTCCACTTT. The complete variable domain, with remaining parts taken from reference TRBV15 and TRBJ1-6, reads DAMVIQNPRYQVTQFGKPVTLSCSQTLNHNVMYWYQQKSSQAPKLLFHYYDKDFNNEADTPDNFQSRRPNTSFCFLDIRSPGLGDTAMYLCATSRGGANRASSYNSPLHFGNGTRLTVT.

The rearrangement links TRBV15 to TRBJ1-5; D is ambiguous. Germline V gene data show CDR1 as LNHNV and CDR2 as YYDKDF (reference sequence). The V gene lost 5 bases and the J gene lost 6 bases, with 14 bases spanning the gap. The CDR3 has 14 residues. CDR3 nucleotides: TGTGCCACCAGCCCTAGAGAGGAGGCTCAGCCCCAGCATTTT. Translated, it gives CATSPREEAQPQHF.

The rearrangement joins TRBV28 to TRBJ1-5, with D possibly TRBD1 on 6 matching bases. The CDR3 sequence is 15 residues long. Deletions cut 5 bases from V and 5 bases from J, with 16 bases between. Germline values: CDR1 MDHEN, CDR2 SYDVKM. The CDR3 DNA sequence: TGTGCCAGCAGTCCCCCCGGGGGGCTTTATCAGCCCCAGCATTTT. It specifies CASSPPGGLYQPQHF.

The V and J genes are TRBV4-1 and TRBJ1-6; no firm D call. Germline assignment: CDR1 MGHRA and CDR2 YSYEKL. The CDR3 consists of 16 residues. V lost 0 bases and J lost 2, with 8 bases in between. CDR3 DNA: TGCGCCAGCAGCCAAGAAACCGAGACCTATAATTCACCCCTCCACTTT. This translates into CASSQETETYNSPLHF.

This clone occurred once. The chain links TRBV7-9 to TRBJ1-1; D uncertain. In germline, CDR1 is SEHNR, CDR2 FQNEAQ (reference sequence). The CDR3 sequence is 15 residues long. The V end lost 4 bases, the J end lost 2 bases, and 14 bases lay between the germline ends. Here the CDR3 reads CASSSIGAANTEAFF. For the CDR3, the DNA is TGTGCCAGCAGCTCGATTGGAGCGGCAAACACTGAAGCTTTCTTT. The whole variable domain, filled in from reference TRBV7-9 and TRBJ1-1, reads DTGVSQNPRHKITKRGQNVTFRCDPISEHNRLYWYRQTLGQGPEFLTYFQNEAQLEKSRLLSDRFSAERPKGSFSTLEIQRTEQGDSAMYLCASSSIGAANTEAFFGQGTRLTVV.

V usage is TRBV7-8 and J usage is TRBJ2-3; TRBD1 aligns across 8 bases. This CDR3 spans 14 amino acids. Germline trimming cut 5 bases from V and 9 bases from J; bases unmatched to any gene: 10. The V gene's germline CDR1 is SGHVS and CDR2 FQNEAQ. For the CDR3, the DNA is TGTGCCAGCAGCGCCAGACAGGGGATCGGGACGCAGTATTTT. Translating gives CASSARQGIGTQYF.

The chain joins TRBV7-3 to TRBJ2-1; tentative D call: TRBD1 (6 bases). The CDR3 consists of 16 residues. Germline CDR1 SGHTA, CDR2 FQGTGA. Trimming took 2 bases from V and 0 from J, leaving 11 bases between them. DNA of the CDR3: TGTGCCAGCAGCTTAGGGGACACGAGCTCCTACAATGAGCAGTTCTTC. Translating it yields CASSLGDTSSYNEQFF.

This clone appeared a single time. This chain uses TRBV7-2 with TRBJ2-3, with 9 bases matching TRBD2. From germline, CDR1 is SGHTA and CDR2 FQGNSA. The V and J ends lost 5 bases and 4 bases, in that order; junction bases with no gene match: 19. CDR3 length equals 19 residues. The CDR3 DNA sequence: TGTGCCAGCAGCCCATCCCGAGGGCGGGGGGGAATTGGATCAGATACGCAGTATTTT. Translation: CASSPSRGRGGIGSDTQYF.